Detailed here is one TCR beta chain. The sequencing template was cDNA reverse transcribed from extracted RNA. TCRdb keeps only in-frame clones here, not all; method: immunoSEQ multiplex PCR. The profile shows approximately 59,000 clones, under 55% of them singletons. The data belong to a study of CD8+ T cells in alopecia areata. CDR1 and CDR2 (germline): MNHEY, SVGAGI. The CDR3 covers 12 residues. V dropped 6 bases and J dropped 2 bases, with 8 bases sitting between them. The chain combines TRBV6-5 with TRBJ2-7; D is perhaps TRBD2 (5 bases). The sample in question was CD8+ T cells sorted from blood, obtained at week 0. The receptor's source is a human donor with alopecia areata. The CDR3 region has the DNA TGTGCCAGCAGACCCGGGACCTACGAGCAGTACTTC. It is translated as CASRPGTYEQYF.